The T cell receptor (beta chain) described here comes from a study of CD8+ T cells in alopecia areata. Study background: Twice a day, 5 to 10 mg of oral tofacitinib was administered to treated patients.

As to treatment: oral pan-JAK inhibitor, 5-10 mg twice daily. The study's findings and limits: Lesional scalp, especially alopecia totalis/universalis, showed higher clonality than normal scalp.

RNA extraction and reverse transcription yielded cDNA as sequencing template. Only in-frame clones appear in the TCRdb table, and some are missing; sequencing was by immunoSEQ multiplex PCR. Seen here are some 170,000 clones, 58% observed once, and the top ten hold approximately 16%. In the case of this clone: Its specificity is not known.

This specimen was CD4+ T cells sorted from blood, taken at approximately week 60, from a patient treated with tofacitinib. The clonotype comes from a human donor with alopecia areata.

CDR3 protein: CASSSGTGVKPSTDTQYF. In nucleotides, the CDR3 is TGCGCCAGCAGCTCGGGAACCGGGGTGAAACCTAGCACAGATACGCAGTATTTT. V gene TRBV5-1 combines with J gene TRBJ2-3; tentatively, D is TRBD2 (5 bases). Trimming left V 3 bases short and J 0 bases short, with 20 bases between. This CDR3 contains 18 residues. Germline loops: CDR1 SGHRS, CDR2 YFSETQ.